The 9 T cell receptor beta chains below all came from one sample that was sequenced in a study of cytomegalovirus exposure and HLA in healthy donors. Measured with immunoSEQ multiplex PCR; TCRdb has only the in-frame clones, and not every one. The sample holds about 160,000 clones, roughly 84% seen once. Sequencing used PBMCs. The source is a man aged 25-45 years in good health and CMV-seropositive.

The chain has TRBV6-1 and TRBJ1-4; perhaps TRBD1 as D (5 bases). V was clipped by 3 bases and J by 4 bases, with 12 bases between them. Per germline, CDR1 MNHNS and CDR2 SASEGT. The CDR3 is 15 residues long. The CDR3 DNA is TGTGCCAGCAGTGACCGGGCCAGGGTTAATGAAAAACTGTTTTTT. As protein: CASSDRARVNEKLFF.

The V call is TRBV2, the J call TRBJ1-1; 7 nucleotides line up with TRBD1. This CDR3 comprises 15 residues. The germline V gene has CDR1 SNHLY and CDR2 FYNNEI. The ends lost 3 bases at V and 4 bases at J; junction bases unmatched: 8. The CDR3 DNA sequence: TGTGCCAGCAGTGAGCGGAGGGGGCGAAGCACTGAAGCTTTCTTT. The encoded protein is CASSERRGRSTEAFF.

The CDR3 sequence is CSVGGRSRTYNEQFF. The CDR3 nucleotides read TGCAGCGTTGGGGGGCGCTCCCGTACCTACAATGAGCAGTTCTTC. The chain recombines TRBV29-1 with TRBJ2-1, with D perhaps matching TRBD1 (6 bases). CDR3 size: 15 residues. V lost 4 bases and J lost 2, with 15 bases in between. Germline V gene data show CDR1 as SQVTM and CDR2 as ANQGSEA.

The chain carries TRBV19 and TRBJ1-1; maybe TRBD1 (5 bases). Germline CDR1 LNHDA, CDR2 SQIVND (reference sequence). CDR3 length equals 15 residues. V was cut by 4 bases and J by 0 bases, with 12 bases left in between. CDR3 coding DNA: TGTGCCAGTAGTACGGCAGGGCGATTGAACACTGAAGCTTTCTTT. Protein product: CASSTAGRLNTEAFF.

A single count supports this clone. V is TRBV27 and J is TRBJ2-1, with 7 bases fitting TRBD2. Germline V gene data show CDR1 as MNHEY and CDR2 as SMNVEV (reference sequence). Trimming took 3 bases from V and 9 from J; bases not matched to a gene: 8. This CDR3 is 14 amino acids long. CDR3 loop: CASSLREGRGEQFF. CDR3 in DNA: TGTGCCAGCAGTTTGAGGGAGGGCCGCGGTGAGCAGTTCTTC.

DNA of the CDR3: TGTGCCAGCAGTCCTAGGACAGGGGACACCTCCAATGAGCAGTTCTTC. Protein sequence: CASSPRTGDTSNEQFF. The chain combines TRBV5-4 with TRBJ2-1; 9 bases agree with TRBD1. The CDR3 is made up of 16 amino acids. Trimming cost V 5 bases and J 6 bases; bases outside gene matches: 12. Germline V gene sequence: CDR1 SGHNT, CDR2 YYREEE (reference sequence).

V gene TRBV7-2 combines with J gene TRBJ1-2, with D possibly TRBD1 on 6 matching bases. Germline values: CDR1 SGHTA, CDR2 FQGNSA. Trimming took off 5 bases at V and 8 bases at J, with 15 bases between the two ends. The CDR3 totals 13 residues. CDR3 DNA sequence: TGTGCCAGCAGCACTAGACAGGCTGGCGGCTACACCTTC. It translates to CASSTRQAGGYTF.

The rearrangement joins TRBV9 to TRBJ2-5; D perhaps matches TRBD2 (6 bases). The germline gives CDR1 SGDLS, CDR2 YYNGEE. The CDR3 contains 15 residues. V dropped 0 bases and J dropped 3 bases, with 12 bases sitting between them. In DNA form, the CDR3 reads TGTGCCAGCAGCGTAGGTGGGGGGTCCAAAGAGACCCAGTACTTC. It specifies CASSVGGGSKETQYF.

This chain joins TRBV5-1 and TRBJ2-5, with 8 bases that match TRBD1. Germline assignment: CDR1 SGHRS and CDR2 YFSETQ. This CDR3 comprises 14 residues. The J segment lost 2 bases and the V segment lost 5 bases, leaving 5 bases of the junction unmatched. Here the CDR3 reads CASRRGQGQETQYF. DNA for the CDR3: TGCGCCAGCAGACGCGGACAGGGTCAAGAGACCCAGTACTTC. Filled out from reference TRBV5-1 and TRBJ2-5, the complete variable domain reads KAGVTQTPRYLIKTRGQQVTLSCSPISGHRSVSWYQQTPGQGLQFLFEYFSETQRNKGNFPGRFSGRQFSNSRSEMNVSTLELGDSALYLCASRRGQGQETQYFGPGTRLLVL.